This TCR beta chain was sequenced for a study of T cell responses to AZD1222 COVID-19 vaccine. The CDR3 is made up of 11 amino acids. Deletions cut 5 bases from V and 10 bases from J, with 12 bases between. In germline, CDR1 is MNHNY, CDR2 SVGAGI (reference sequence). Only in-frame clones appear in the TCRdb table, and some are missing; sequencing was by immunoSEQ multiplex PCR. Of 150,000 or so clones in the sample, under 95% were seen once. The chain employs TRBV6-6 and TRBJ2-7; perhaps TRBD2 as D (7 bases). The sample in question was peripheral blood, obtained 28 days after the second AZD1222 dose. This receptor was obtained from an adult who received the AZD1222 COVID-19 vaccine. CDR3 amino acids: CASSPGGGQYF. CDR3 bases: TGTGCCAGCAGTCCGGGGGGCGGCCAGTACTTC.